This TCR beta chain was sequenced during a study of T cell repertoires in cytomegalovirus infection. Study details: In public TCR beta signatures, there were indications of both CMV infection and matching HLA type.

As concerns this clonotype: What it recognizes is unknown.

The study's findings and limits: Summed public TCR beta family frequency identified CMV carriers bearing the relevant HLA.

TCRdb used MiXCR to reprocess the reads, holding one entry per CDR3 protein. In the table there are tens of thousands of distinct CDR3 sequences, 20% to 25% of which are singletons. There are 15 residues in the CDR3. Trimming left V 4 bases short and J 1 base short, with 11 bases between. Germline CDR1 and CDR2: SGHTA and FQGNSA. This sequence originates from a human donor in good health (CMV status not recorded). Some clones in this sample may be carry-over from other donors' samples. The material sequenced was PBMCs, sequenced either directly or after in vitro stimulation (not recorded which). This chain connects TRBV7-2 to TRBJ2-1; tentative D call: TRBD2 (6 bases). CDR3 DNA: TGTGCCAGCAGCTATGCGGGGAGTTCCTACAATGAGCAGTTCTTC. This sequence encodes CASSYAGSSYNEQFF.